This T cell receptor beta chain emerged from a study of vaccination effects on CD4 cells after COVID-19. On the study more broadly: Post-vaccine samples followed the second dose by a median of 72 days. General observations from the study: Convalescent patients were scarce in the study, and it lacked early post-infection timepoints.

TCRdb's copy holds only in-frame clones and misses some; the assay was immunoSEQ multiplex PCR. The sample has 50,000 to 80,000 clones, 70% to 85% seen once. With more than 9 days of culture completed, CD4+ T cells were isolated. Each participant received a vaccine that was either BNT162b2 or mRNA-1273, given as two doses. This clone was seen once. As yet, its antigen is unknown. The ends were cut back, 5 bases at V and 2 bases at J, with 5 bases in the middle. The CDR3 is 12 residues long. Germline V gives CDR1 MNHEY, CDR2 SVGAGI. This receptor was identified in a human donor who received a COVID-19 vaccine. The starting material was CD4+ T cells from PBMCs cultured without peptide, obtained after COVID-19 vaccination. The chain uses TRBV6-5 and TRBJ2-3; D unclear. The CDR3 protein is CASSQTTDTQYF. CDR3 nucleotides: TGTGCCAGCAGTCAAACCACAGATACGCAGTATTTT.